Listed below are T cell receptor beta chains from one sample, sequenced in a study of beta chain features in type 1 diabetes. Produced via immunoSEQ multiplex PCR; TCRdb's table is partial and in-frame only. Altogether hundreds of thousands of clones are present, about a sixth being singletons, with the ten largest covering approximately 0.093%. The material sequenced was naive CD4+ T cells from blood. The receptors derive from a man aged 18 to 35 in good health. CDR3s include the opening cysteine and the closing phenylalanine or tryptophan. Fields, in order: J gene, V gene, clone size, D gene, CDR3 protein, CDR3 DNA. D genes are given only for firm matches. The listing skips clone size in some rows; elsewhere it reads once, few, many or a size class.

>TRBJ2-3|TRBV2|few|.
CASSGQRTDTQYF
TGTGCCAGCAGTGGACAGCGCACAGATACGCAGTATTTT
>TRBJ2-3|TRBV4-2|.|TRBD2
CASSQGRGGVDTQYF
TGTGCCAGCAGCCAAGGTCGGGGGGGCGTAGATACGCAGTATTTT
>TRBJ2-1|TRBV7-9|many|.
CASSLVVGEQFF
TGTGCCAGCAGCTTGGTCGTGGGTGAGCAGTTCTTC
>TRBJ2-2|TRBV7-9|.|.
CASSLATWPTTGELFF
TGTGCCAGCAGCTTAGCGACATGGCCGACCACCGGGGAGCTGTTTTTT
>TRBJ2-7|TRBV5-1|.|.
CASSLGQSPREQYF
TGCGCCAGCAGCTTGGGGCAATCCCCCCGCGAGCAGTACTTC
>TRBJ2-7|TRBV27|few|TRBD1
CASSFSDRGGYEQYF
TGTGCCAGCAGTTTTTCGGACAGGGGCGGCTACGAGCAGTACTTC
>TRBJ2-7|TRBV5-1|few|TRBD1
CASSLANRGFYEQYF
TGCGCCAGCAGCTTGGCCAACAGGGGATTCTACGAGCAGTACTTC
>TRBJ1-1|TRBV7-2|few|.
CASSLVRGNTEAFF
TGTGCCAGCAGCTTGGTCAGGGGTAACACTGAAGCTTTCTTT
>TRBJ1-1|TRBV14|few|.
CASSRRSGAGEVEAFF
TGTGCCAGCAGCCGAAGATCGGGGGCAGGGGAGGTTGAAGCTTTCTTT
>TRBJ1-2|TRBV30|.|.
CAWSRGSNAYGYTF
TGTGCCTGGAGTCGGGGCAGCAATGCCTATGGCTACACCTTC
>TRBJ2-7|TRBV5-1|.|.
CASSFGAISYEQYF
TGCGCCAGCAGCTTTGGGGCGATCTCCTACGAGCAGTACTTC
>TRBJ1-4|TRBV9|few|.
CASSRGAANEKLFF
TGTGCCAGCAGCAGGGGGGCGGCTAATGAAAAACTGTTTTTT
>TRBJ2-5|TRBV11-2|few|.
CASSQTSGPETQYF
TGTGCCAGCAGTCAAACCTCCGGGCCAGAGACCCAGTACTTC
>TRBJ2-1|TRBV9|few|.
CASSVGRRLGAGEQFF
TGTGCCAGCAGCGTAGGGCGAAGACTAGGGGCCGGAGAGCAGTTCTTC
>TRBJ2-5|TRBV5-1|.|.
CASSLLGTQYF
TGCGCCAGCAGCTTGCTAGGGACCCAGTACTTC
>TRBJ2-1|TRBV25-1|few|TRBD1
CASSESGQPNNEQFF
TGTGCCAGCAGTGAGTCGGGACAGCCAAACAATGAGCAGTTCTTC
>TRBJ2-1|TRBV7-2|.|TRBD2
CASSLAGMNGRVYNEQFF
TGTGCCAGCAGCTTAGCGGGAATGAACGGGAGGGTCTACAATGAGCAGTTCTTC
>TRBJ1-1|TRBV9|few|.
CASSSTQGLTEAFF
TGTGCCAGCAGCTCAACACAGGGTCTCACTGAAGCTTTCTTT
>TRBJ2-5|TRBV18|few|TRBD1
CASSPGQLKETQYF
TGTGCCAGCTCACCGGGACAGCTCAAAGAGACCCAGTACTTC
>TRBJ1-1|TRBV7-7|few|.
CASSKGTEAFF
TGTGCTAGCAGCAAGGGAACTGAAGCTTTCTTT
>TRBJ2-1|TRBV7-7|.|TRBD2
CASSLAGSIYNEQFF
TGTGCTAGCAGCTTAGCGGGATCTATCTACAATGAGCAGTTCTTC
>TRBJ1-6|TRBV2|few|TRBD1
CAISEGQVRGSPLHF
TGTGCCATTTCCGAGGGACAGGTGAGGGGCTCACCCCTCCACTTT
>TRBJ2-5|TRBV9|.|.
CASSVAGRAETQYF
TGTGCCAGCAGCGTAGCTGGCAGGGCAGAGACCCAGTACTTC